The source of this T cell receptor (beta chain) is a study of blood T cell repertoires in COVID-19. Study overall: Researchers got acute and convalescent COVID-19 samples from the United States, Italy and Spain. The analysed material was cDNA or gDNA that came from T cells, B-cell-depleted T cells, or PBMCs.

This CDR3 has 15 residues. The germline CDR1 and CDR2 sequences are SGHVS and FQNEAQ. V lost 3 bases, J lost 3 bases, and 2 bases stayed unmatched. As processed by the authors: Counts of nucleated cells, estimated from reference gene primer amplification, were obtained. Libraries were prepared by immunoSEQ multiplex PCR; TCRdb keeps only in-frame clonotypes and omits some of them. Clone size and the V and J calls come from that table; the DNA yielded D and trimming. The repertoire has about 270,000 clones, roughly 84% of them found once; the top ten carry about 3%. The clonotype was recovered from a woman younger than 35 with acute or convalescent COVID-19. Input material: peripheral blood. The chain employs TRBV7-8 and TRBJ2-2; 9 bases are a match to TRBD2. The CDR3 DNA sequence: TGTGCCAGCAGCTTGCTAGCGGGGTACACCGGGGAGCTGTTTTTT. Protein sequence: CASSLLAGYTGELFF.